This paragraph covers one TCR beta chain sequence. Antigen: not known. MiXCR was run by TCRdb on the 5' RACE reads, yielding one entry per CDR3 protein. The repertoire consists of hundreds of thousands of distinct CDR3 sequences, with about 20% occurring once and the leading ten covering roughly 8.3%. This entry is derived from a study of T-cell memory formation after mild COVID-19. Findings and caveats of the study: Certain responding clones were present in pre-infection memory, suggesting participation of cross-reactive memory. Whereas later expanders leaned CD4+, clones contracting day 15 to 85 showed a balanced CD4/CD8 makeup. Clones which contracted sat mainly in CM and EM if CD4+, and in EMRA if CD8+.

The CDR3 is made up of 15 amino acids. CDR1 is SGHRS and CDR2 is YFSETQ in the germline V gene. Trimming took off 0 bases at V and 6 bases at J, with 14 bases between the two ends. This TCR was sampled from an adult woman who had mild COVID-19 (a few samples of this study predate the infection). Cell type and time point are not known. The chain is built from TRBV5-1 and TRBJ2-3, with D possibly TRBD1 on 5 matching bases. Source material: PBMCs or a T cell subset sorted from them (not recorded which). The CDR3 bases are TGCGCCAGCAGCTTGGAGGTGCAGGGTGGGGATACGCAGTATTTT. Amino acids: CASSLEVQGGDTQYF. The whole variable domain, filled in from reference TRBV5-1 and TRBJ2-3, reads KAGVTQTPRYLIKTRGQQVTLSCSPISGHRSVSWYQQTPGQGLQFLFEYFSETQRNKGNFPGRFSGRQFSNSRSEMNVSTLELGDSALYLCASSLEVQGGDTQYFGPGTRLTVL.